This TCR beta chain is drawn from a study of blood T cell repertoires in COVID-19. Study details: From T cells, B-cell-depleted T cells, or PBMCs came the material, which was cDNA or gDNA.

Everyone who took part was about 18 to 90 years old, and they came from 24 US areas. Participants reported their clinical history, and cohort assignment relied on those reports. Original methodology: Nucleated cell counts were estimated from reference gene primer amplification. Some clones are missing from TCRdb's copy, which holds only in-frame ones; the method was immunoSEQ multiplex PCR. V, J and clone size were drawn from that table, and D and trimming were deduced from the DNA. Here the sample spans fewer than 500,000 clones, 87% being singletons. The V gene's germline CDR1 is SGHRS and CDR2 YFSETQ. V lost 4 bases to trimming and J lost 9 bases; unmatched junction nucleotides: 23. The CDR3 loop spans 19 amino acids.

The TCR originated in a woman between 18 and 30 years old with acute COVID-19. Material: PBMCs or T cells enriched from blood (not recorded which). The chain couples TRBV5-1 to TRBJ2-3; TRBD2 agrees at 10 bases. This CDR3 is CASSPRSPRSGGPLETQYF. The CDR3 DNA follows: TGCGCCAGCAGCCCCCGATCCCCGCGTAGCGGGGGGCCCCTAGAGACGCAGTATTTT. Combining the CDR3 with reference TRBV5-1 and TRBJ2-3 gives the whole variable domain KAGVTQTPRYLIKTRGQQVTLSCSPISGHRSVSWYQQTPGQGLQFLFEYFSETQRNKGNFPGRFSGRQFSNSRSEMNVSTLELGDSALYLCASSPRSPRSGGPLETQYFGPGTRLTVL.